These 28 T cell receptor beta chains share one sample of origin, sequenced in a study of beta chain features in type 1 diabetes. Expressed TCRB transcripts got sequenced, as all isolated RNA was reverse transcribed. Measured with immunoSEQ multiplex PCR; TCRdb has only the in-frame clones, and not every one. The sample has 25,000 to 30,000 clones, approximately 53% seen once. No antigen has been identified for these receptors. Study-level findings and limits: Type 1 diabetes patients had moderately but significantly shorter TCRB CDR3s in all four CD4+ subsets.

The sample consisted of stem cell memory CD4+ T cells from blood. The receptors derive from a young man with type 1 diabetes.

The chain carries TRBV27 and TRBJ2-7; 16 bases match TRBD2. Germline lookup yields CDR1 MNHEY and CDR2 SMNVEV (reference sequence). V shed 3 bases, J shed 6 bases, and the junction held 2 bases outside the gene matches. This CDR3 comprises 15 residues. CDR3 sequence: CASSFGTSGGAEQYF. The CDR3 DNA sequence: TGTGCCAGCAGTTTCGGGACTAGCGGGGGGGCCGAGCAGTACTTC.

This clone has only one observation. The chain joins TRBV21-1 to TRBJ2-3; the D call of TRBD1 is as the table states it, not checked on the DNA. TRBV21-1 is a pseudogene locus. CDR3 length: 10 residues. The CDR3 DNA reads as TGTGCCCATCCAGGGGGTACGCAGTATTTT. Encoded protein: CAHPGGTQYF.

The CDR3, as DNA: TGTGCCAGCAGCGGAGGACTAGCGGGTGAGACCCAGTACTTC. It specifies CASSGGLAGETQYF. The chain uses TRBV5-6 and TRBJ2-5; 11 bases are a match to TRBD2. The CDR3 covers 14 residues. Germline trimming cut 4 bases from V and 5 bases from J; bases unmatched to any gene: 4. Per the germline V gene, CDR1 is SGHDT and CDR2 is YYEEEE.

The V and J genes are TRBV5-1 and TRBJ2-1; D unresolved. Trimming cost V 0 bases and J 4 bases, with 5 bases left between them. CDR1 and CDR2 (germline): SGHRS, YFSETQ. There are 13 residues in the CDR3. CDR3 loop: CASSLDGYNEQFF. Here the CDR3 DNA reads TGCGCCAGCAGCTTGGACGGGTACAATGAGCAGTTCTTC.

This clone turned up a few times. This chain links TRBV5-1 with TRBJ1-2; a weak D match, TRBD1 (5 bases). Germline V lookup: CDR1 SGHRS, CDR2 YFSETQ. The CDR3 contains 16 residues. Between the trimmed V and J ends, which lost 0 bases and 7 bases, there was a span of 19 bases. This CDR3 is CASSLERAASQGGYTF. The DNA for the CDR3 is TGCGCCAGCAGCTTGGAGCGGGCAGCCTCCCAGGGTGGCTACACCTTC.

The V call is TRBV6-5, the J call TRBJ1-2, with 7 bases aligning to TRBD1. This CDR3 comprises 13 residues. CDR1 is MNHEY and CDR2 is SVGAGI in the germline V gene. Unmatched junction bases numbered 4, after V lost 5 bases and J lost 4 bases. CDR3 coding DNA: TGTGCCAGCAGTGGGACAGAAAGCTATGGCTACACCTTC. This sequence encodes CASSGTESYGYTF.

This clone was observed a handful of times. The chain couples TRBV10-3 to TRBJ1-1; D possibly corresponds to TRBD1 (5 bases). The CDR3 is 13 amino acids. V lost 4 bases, J lost 3 bases, and 9 bases lay in between. In germline, CDR1 is ENHRY, CDR2 SYGVKD. The CDR3 sequence: CAISVSGHTEAFF. CDR3 nucleotides: TGTGCCATCAGTGTCTCAGGGCACACTGAAGCTTTCTTT.

Only one count was recorded for this clone. The CDR3 spells CASSLRLDGYEQYF. The CDR3 DNA reads as TGTGCCAGCAGCTTAAGACTAGACGGCTACGAGCAGTACTTC. The chain couples TRBV11-2 to TRBJ2-7; D may be TRBD2 (6 bases). Germline V gives CDR1 SGHAT, CDR2 FQNNGV. The CDR3 runs to 14 residues. Trimming removed 2 bases from V and 3 bases from J, with 11 bases in between.

The chain recombines TRBV18 with TRBJ1-1, with TRBD1 identical over 8 bases. The CDR3 consists of 18 residues. After removal of 0 bases from V and 3 bases from J, the junction contained 12 bases not matched to a gene. Germline V gives CDR1 KGHSH, CDR2 LQKENI. The CDR3: CASSPPNPWDRTHTEAFF. In DNA form, the CDR3 reads TGTGCCAGCTCACCACCTAATCCCTGGGACAGGACCCACACTGAAGCTTTCTTT.

The chain couples TRBV7-2 to TRBJ2-3; TRBD2 matches 9 bases. Germline CDR1 SGHTA, CDR2 FQGNSA. This CDR3 has 15 residues. The junction had 6 bases not matched to a gene; V was cut back by 3 bases and J by 5 bases. Here the CDR3 reads CASSFLAGRIDTQYF. The CDR3 DNA sequence: TGTGCCAGCAGCTTCCTAGCGGGGAGGATAGATACGCAGTATTTT.

The rearrangement links TRBV6-1 to TRBJ1-2; D remains ambiguous. The V end lost 2 bases, the J end lost 6 bases, and 7 bases lay between the germline ends. The CDR3 is made up of 12 amino acids. The germline V gene has CDR1 MNHNS and CDR2 SASEGT. The CDR3 DNA reads as TGTGCCAGCAGTGAAACTTCCAATGGCTACACCTTC. Translating gives CASSETSNGYTF.

This clone was observed a few times. V is TRBV30 and J is TRBJ1-1, with no clear D. V lost 3 bases, J lost 1 base, and 15 bases lay in between. From germline, CDR1 is GTSNPN and CDR2 SVGIG (reference sequence). CDR3 size: 15 residues. CDR3 DNA sequence: TGTGCCTGGAGCCGACCAGCGAACCCGAACACTGAAGCTTTCTTT. Translated: CAWSRPANPNTEAFF.

This clone was counted only a few times. This chain links TRBV7-2 with TRBJ2-3; D gene uncertain. The CDR3 consists of 12 residues. CDR1 is SGHTA and CDR2 is FQGNSA in the germline V gene. V lost 7 bases and J lost 5, with 10 bases in between. The CDR3 DNA is TGTGCCAGCACCATTTCACAAGATACGCAGTATTTT. It codes for CASTISQDTQYF. The full variable domain, its missing parts supplied by reference TRBV7-2 and TRBJ2-3, is GAGVSQSPSNKVTEKGKDVELRCDPISGHTALYWYRQSLGQGLEFLIYFQGNSAPDKSGLPSDRFSAERTGGSVSTLTIQRTQQEDSAVYLCASTISQDTQYFGPGTRLTVL.

The chain uses TRBV6-1 and TRBJ2-5, with D perhaps matching TRBD2 (6 bases). The CDR3 covers 14 residues. V gave up 0 bases and J gave up 6 bases, with 11 bases separating them. CDR1 and CDR2 from the germline V gene are MNHNS and SASEGT. CDR3 sequence (DNA): TGTGCCAGCAGTGAAGCGGGGGGTCGGAAGACCCAGTACTTC. Translation: CASSEAGGRKTQYF.

The chain links TRBV5-1 to TRBJ2-3; no reliable D call. Germline CDR1 is SGHRS and CDR2 is YFSETQ. This CDR3 comprises 14 residues. V was cut by 5 bases and J by 0 bases, with 10 bases left in between. CDR3 in DNA: TGCGCCAGCAGGGAGCAGACTAGCACAGATACGCAGTATTTT. It specifies CASREQTSTDTQYF.

This chain connects TRBV7-6 to TRBJ2-1; weak D call: TRBD1 (6 bases). Trimming removed 4 bases at V and 9 bases at J, with 10 bases between. Per germline, CDR1 SGHVS and CDR2 FNYEAQ. The CDR3 consists of 12 residues. CDR3: CASSYRASEQFF. CDR3 bases: TGTGCCAGCAGCTACAGGGCGAGTGAGCAGTTCTTC.

V gene TRBV30 combines with J gene TRBJ1-2, with 8 bases matching TRBD1. CDR1 GTSNPN and CDR2 SVGIG come from the germline V gene (reference sequence). The CDR3 runs to 13 residues. V was pared by 2 bases and J by 8 bases, with 7 bases of the junction left unmatched. DNA for the CDR3: TGTGCCTGGAGTCCAGGGGGCGAAAAGGGCTACACCTTC. Its protein product is CAWSPGGEKGYTF.

The rearrangement links TRBV6-5 to TRBJ1-1; D gene uncertain. The CDR3 spans 13 residues. V gave up 7 bases and J gave up 0 bases, with 9 bases separating them. From germline, CDR1 is MNHEY and CDR2 SVGAGI. In nucleotides, the CDR3 is TGTGCCAGCACCTCCCCTTTGAACACTGAAGCTTTCTTT. Protein sequence: CASTSPLNTEAFF.

The chain links TRBV6-6 to TRBJ1-2; TRBD1 agrees at 7 bases. J lost 2 bases, V lost 6 bases, and 9 bases had no gene match. CDR3 length equals 15 residues. Germline assignment: CDR1 MNHNY and CDR2 SVGAGI (reference sequence). CDR3 loop: CASSDPQGGNYGYTF. The CDR3 DNA sequence: TGTGCCAGCAGCGACCCCCAGGGGGGAAACTATGGCTACACCTTC.

As to this clone: A read error may produce the germline difference seen at one junction end. The rearrangement uses TRBV19 and TRBJ1-2, with D possibly TRBD1 on 6 matching bases. Germline V gives CDR1 LNHDA, CDR2 SQIVND (reference sequence). This CDR3 region has 13 residues. The CDR3, as DNA: TGTGCCAGTAGCCCACAGGGTACCTATGGCTACAGCTTC. Its translation is CASSPQGTYGYSF.

This rearrangement joins TRBV30 to TRBJ1-1, with unresolved D. The CDR3 is 14 residues long. V gave up 0 bases and J gave up 0 bases, with 8 bases separating them. Germline loops: CDR1 GTSNPN, CDR2 SVGIG (reference sequence). CDR3 amino acids: CAWSVIRMNTEAFF. The CDR3 nucleotides read TGTGCCTGGAGTGTAATCAGGATGAACACTGAAGCTTTCTTT.

This clone was seen once. V usage is TRBV11-2 and J usage is TRBJ2-3, with D perhaps TRBD2 (6 bases). V shed 4 bases and J shed 0 bases, with 17 bases lying between them. The CDR3 is 17 residues long. Germline CDR1 SGHAT, CDR2 FQNNGV. In nucleotides, the CDR3 is TGTGCCAGCAGCTCCCGCCAGATCGGGAGAAGCACAGATACGCAGTATTTT. Translating it yields CASSSRQIGRSTDTQYF.

This clone was counted a single time. V is TRBV5-1 and J is TRBJ2-3; D is possibly TRBD1 (6 bases). The V end was cut by 0 bases, the J end by 1 base, with 9 bases between. Germline V gene sequence: CDR1 SGHRS, CDR2 YFSETQ. This CDR3 is 15 amino acids long. CDR3 protein: CASSLVGGRTDTQYF. CDR3 DNA sequence: TGCGCCAGCAGCTTGGTTGGGGGCCGCACAGATACGCAGTATTTT.

The rearrangement links TRBV19 to TRBJ2-1, with 8 bases aligning to TRBD2. CDR3 length: 15 residues. Germline V gene lookup returns CDR1 LNHDA and CDR2 SQIVND (reference sequence). V was pared by 5 bases and J by 7 bases, with 10 bases of the junction left unmatched. The CDR3 nucleotides read TGTGCCAGTAGTGGTTTCGGGGGGGGTACAAATGAGCAGTTCTTC. Translated, it gives CASSGFGGGTNEQFF.

This chain connects TRBV19 to TRBJ2-3; TRBD2 aligns across 7 bases. Germline CDR1 LNHDA, CDR2 SQIVND (reference sequence). The V gene end was trimmed by 4 bases and the J gene end by 2 bases; junction bases not matched to a gene: 9. The length of the CDR3 is 16 residues. CDR3 DNA sequence: TGTGCCAGTAGTACCAAGGCGGGGGTGACCACAGATACGCAGTATTTT. Protein: CASSTKAGVTTDTQYF.

The chain joins TRBV19 to TRBJ1-5, with TRBD1 matching 7 bases. V shed 5 bases and J 3 bases; nucleotides not matched to a gene: 7. CDR1 LNHDA and CDR2 SQIVND come from the germline V gene (reference sequence). The CDR3 has 15 amino acids. For the CDR3, the DNA is TGTGCCAGTAGTCAGACGACAGGGCTCAATCAGCCCCAGCATTTT. Amino acids: CASSQTTGLNQPQHF.

The chain links TRBV25-1 to TRBJ2-3, with 8 bases identical to TRBD2. Germline V CDR1 and CDR2: MGHDK, SYGVNS. With 1 base clipped from V and 4 bases from J, the junction kept 10 bases outside the gene matches. The CDR3 consists of 17 residues. CDR3 bases: TGTGCCAGCAGTGAATCTAAGCCGGGAGGGGGAGCAGATACGCAGTATTTT. This gives the protein CASSESKPGGGADTQYF.

The V and J genes are TRBV11-3 and TRBJ1-1; no definite D call. The CDR3 totals 13 residues. V was shortened by 0 bases and J by 6 bases, with 8 bases between the two germline ends. Germline lookup yields CDR1 SGHNT and CDR2 YENEEA. Here the CDR3 reads CASSLEVGAEAFF. DNA for the CDR3: TGTGCCAGCAGCTTAGAAGTGGGAGCTGAAGCTTTCTTT.